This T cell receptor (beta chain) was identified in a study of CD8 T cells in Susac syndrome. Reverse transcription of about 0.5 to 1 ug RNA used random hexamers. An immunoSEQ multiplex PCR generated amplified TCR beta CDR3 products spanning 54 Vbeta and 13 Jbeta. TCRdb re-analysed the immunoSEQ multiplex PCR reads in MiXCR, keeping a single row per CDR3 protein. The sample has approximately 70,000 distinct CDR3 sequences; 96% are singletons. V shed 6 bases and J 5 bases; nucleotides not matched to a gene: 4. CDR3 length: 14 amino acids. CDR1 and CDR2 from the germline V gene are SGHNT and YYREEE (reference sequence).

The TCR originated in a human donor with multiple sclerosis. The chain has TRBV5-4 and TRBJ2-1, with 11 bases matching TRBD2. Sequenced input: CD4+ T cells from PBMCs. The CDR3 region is CASTLAGGHNEQFF. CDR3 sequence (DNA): TGTGCCAGCACTCTAGCGGGGGGCCACAATGAGCAGTTCTTC.